The clone carrying this T cell receptor (beta chain) appeared once. Combining a sample-barcoded 5' primer with a J-beta primer mix, a second PCR ran for about 7 to 12 cycles. TCRdb processed the 5' RACE reads anew with MiXCR; each CDR3 protein has one entry. The sample has hundreds of thousands of distinct CDR3 sequences; roughly 50% are singletons. This entry comes from a study of blood T cells in healthy people across ages. This CDR3 contains 15 residues. Germline trimming cut 4 bases from V and 3 bases from J; bases unmatched to any gene: 8. From germline, CDR1 is MNHEY and CDR2 SVGEGT. The sample taken for sequencing was blood. The chain combines TRBV6-2 or TRBV6-3 with TRBJ2-5, with TRBD2 matching over 7 bases. The sequence came from a man aged 35 to 55 in good health. CDR3 amino acids: CASSLMGGSEETQYF. Written as DNA, the CDR3 is TGTGCCAGCAGTTTAATGGGCGGGAGTGAAGAGACCCAGTACTTC.